A selection of T cell receptor beta chains follows, all from one sample in a study of T cells in tuberculosis. Only in-frame clones appear in the TCRdb table, and some are missing; sequencing was by immunoSEQ multiplex PCR. The sample holds 35,000 to 40,000 clones; around 93% are singletons and the top ten take 9.5% to 13%. Sequenced input: PBMCs. The source of these receptors is a donor aged 10 to 29 with latent tuberculosis or without tuberculosis infection. Some clones in this sample may be carry-over from other donors' samples. Each CDR3 is given with its conserved first and last residue. Fields, in order: V gene, J gene, CDR3 protein.

V: TRBV6-6
J: TRBJ1-5
CDR3: CASSYLNQPQHF

V: TRBV6-4
J: TRBJ1-5
CDR3: CASSAYGGRQPQHF

V: TRBV7-2
J: TRBJ1-2
CDR3: CASSLATGRPGYTF

V: TRBV18
J: TRBJ1-1
CDR3: CASSPGQGSTEAFF

V: TRBV5-1
J: TRBJ2-2
CDR3: CASSLDVRERAGELFF

V: TRBV27
J: TRBJ1-6
CDR3: CASSLGTGMSSYNSPLHF

V: TRBV7-9
J: TRBJ1-5
CDR3: CASSGHGNQPQHF

V: TRBV29-1
J: TRBJ2-1
CDR3: CSVEQGNEQFF

V: TRBV6-6
J: TRBJ2-1
CDR3: CASSSERGGHNEQFF

V: TRBV29-1
J: TRBJ1-2
CDR3: CSVLTGTGRSYGYTF

V: TRBV2
J: TRBJ1-1
CDR3: CASSEGSSTEAFF

V: TRBV19
J: TRBJ2-7
CDR3: CASGEVRDGEQYF

V: TRBV5-1
J: TRBJ1-2
CDR3: CASSFDRGYGYTF

V: TRBV6-4
J: TRBJ2-1
CDR3: CASTPRRAGGPLFHEQFF

V: TRBV10-1
J: TRBJ2-3
CDR3: CASSVGAYAQYF

V: TRBV6-5
J: TRBJ1-6
CDR3: CASSSGRAAAPLHF

V: TRBV7-8
J: TRBJ2-2
CDR3: CASSSLVGGVNTGELFF

V: TRBV11-3
J: TRBJ2-7
CDR3: CASSPRRGDRGRFEQYF

V: TRBV4-1
J: TRBJ2-1
CDR3: CASSHTGTGSLNEQFF

V: TRBV19
J: TRBJ1-3
CDR3: CASSFLGQTGNTIYF

V: TRBV11-1
J: TRBJ2-4
CDR3: CASSLMGGHLAKNIQYF

V: TRBV25-1
J: TRBJ2-7
CDR3: CASSEQGEQYF

V: TRBV13
J: TRBJ1-6
CDR3: CASSRDFKNSPLHF

V: TRBV5-4
J: TRBJ1-1
CDR3: CASSSSGYTEAFF

V: TRBV18
J: TRBJ2-3
CDR3: CASSPFRPGRNSTDTQYF

V: TRBV4-3
J: TRBJ1-5
CDR3: CASSPGGEVWQPQHF

V: TRBV4-3
J: TRBJ2-5
CDR3: CASSQGPAGQGAETQYF

V: TRBV7-9
J: TRBJ1-2
CDR3: CASMRGSGQDGYTF

V: TRBV6-5
J: TRBJ2-1
CDR3: CASSQGLPDEQFF

V: TRBV6-5
J: TRBJ1-2
CDR3: CASRIRGGDYGYTF

V: TRBV13
J: TRBJ1-1
CDR3: CASSFRTARGTEAFF

V: TRBV7-9
J: TRBJ2-3
CDR3: CASSLGGSGFTDTQYF

V: TRBV12-5
J: TRBJ1-6
CDR3: CASVAGSNSPLHF

V: TRBV4-3
J: TRBJ1-1
CDR3: CASSQEFGTLFEAFF

V: TRBV4-1
J: TRBJ2-1
CDR3: CASSQPRRGLSNEQFF

V: TRBV5-1
J: TRBJ1-1
CDR3: CASSLTGAEGAFF

V: TRBV6-5
J: TRBJ2-7
CDR3: CASSYLPTGMAEQYF

V: TRBV15
J: TRBJ1-4
CDR3: CATGESIATNEKLFF